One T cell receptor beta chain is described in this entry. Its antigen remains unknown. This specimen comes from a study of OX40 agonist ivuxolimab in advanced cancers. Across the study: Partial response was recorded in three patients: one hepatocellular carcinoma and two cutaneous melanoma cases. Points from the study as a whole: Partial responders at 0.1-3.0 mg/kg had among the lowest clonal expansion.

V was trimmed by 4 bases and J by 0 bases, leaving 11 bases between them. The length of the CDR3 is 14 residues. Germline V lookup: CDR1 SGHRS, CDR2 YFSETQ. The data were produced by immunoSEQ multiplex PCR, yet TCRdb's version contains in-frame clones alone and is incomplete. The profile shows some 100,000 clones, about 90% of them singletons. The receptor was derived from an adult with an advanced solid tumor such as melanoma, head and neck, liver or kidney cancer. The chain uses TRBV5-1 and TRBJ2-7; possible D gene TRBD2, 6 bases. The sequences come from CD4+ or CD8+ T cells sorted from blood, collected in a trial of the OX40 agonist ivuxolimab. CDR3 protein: CASSPRDFSYEQYF. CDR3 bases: TGCGCCAGCAGCCCCCGGGACTTCTCCTACGAGCAGTACTTC. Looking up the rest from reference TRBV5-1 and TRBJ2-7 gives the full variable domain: KAGVTQTPRYLIKTRGQQVTLSCSPISGHRSVSWYQQTPGQGLQFLFEYFSETQRNKGNFPGRFSGRQFSNSRSEMNVSTLELGDSALYLCASSPRDFSYEQYFGPGTRLTVT.